The entry below describes one T cell receptor (beta chain). The sample comes from a study of technical replicates of blood from several donors. Sequencing was performed with immunoSEQ multiplex PCR; in TCRdb, only in-frame clones are kept and a portion is missing. The top ten hold 5% to 6.5% of the sample, which has some 62,000 clones, around nine tenths seen once. The junction had 8 bases not matched to a gene; V was cut back by 4 bases and J by 3 bases. The CDR3 length is 15 residues. Germline CDR1 reads SGDLS; CDR2 reads YYNGEE. The chain uses TRBV9 and TRBJ2-7; 9 bases fit TRBD2. The sequenced sample was PBMCs. The receptor comes from a human donor in good health. Some clones in this sample may be carry-over from other donors' samples. The CDR3 DNA follows: TGTGCCAGCAGCAGGGCGGCTAGCGGGGTCTACGAGCAGTACTTC. It is translated as CASSRAASGVYEQYF.